What follows are 4 T cell receptor beta chains derived from one specimen sequenced in a study of regulatory T cells in long-lasting Graves disease. The time point denotes: newly diagnosed GD, antithyroid drugs for less than 3 months. RNA isolated from PBMCs was used to make the TCR library. To make TCR beta libraries, researchers used iRepertoire HTBI primers and Arm-PCR of CDR3 regions. TCRdb reanalysed the multiplex PCR reads using MiXCR and keeps one entry per CDR3 protein. The sample includes some 600,000 distinct CDR3 sequences, roughly a sixth of them seen just once. These data were also filed under a second study, of T cells in Graves' hyperthyroidism and ophthalmopathy.

Source: peripheral blood mononuclear cells (PBMCs), taken at new diagnosis, from a patient treated with antithyroid drugs. The receptors derive from a man aged 18 to 29 with Graves disease.

There are a few counts of this clonotype. This rearrangement joins TRBV27 to TRBJ1-1; D remains unclear. Germline V gene lookup returns CDR1 MNHEY and CDR2 SMNVEV (reference sequence). V lost 6 bases and J lost 1, with 12 bases in between. This CDR3 is built from 14 residues. CDR3 bases: TGTGCCAGCAGCCGCGGTCGGGGGAACACTGAAGCTTTCTTT. Protein: CASSRGRGNTEAFF.

This clonotype has a count of ten or more. This may stem from a read error, because a much larger clone lies one nucleotide away. The chain joins TRBV7-6 to TRBJ2-3; perhaps TRBD1 as D (6 bases). Germline V gene data show CDR1 as SGHVS and CDR2 as FNYEAQ. V was clipped by 2 bases and J by 1 base, with 7 bases between them. The CDR3 has 14 amino acids. The CDR3 region is CASSLNRGTDTQYF. The CDR3 DNA reads TGTGCCAGCAGCTTAAACAGGGGCACAGATACGCAGTATTTT.

This clonotype was picked up a small number of times. This chain connects TRBV5-1 to TRBJ2-1, with D perhaps matching TRBD2 (7 bases). Germline CDR1 reads SGHRS; CDR2 reads YFSETQ. The CDR3 contains 15 residues. V was trimmed by 4 bases and J by 3 bases, leaving 14 bases between them. The CDR3 loop reads CASSTGGRVYNEQFF. CDR3 DNA: TGCGCCAGCAGCACGGGGGGCAGGGTCTACAATGAGCAGTTCTTC.

The V call is TRBV19, the J call TRBJ2-1; TRBD2 agrees at 7 bases. The CDR3 has 14 amino acids. V gave up 4 bases and J gave up 6 bases; unmatched junction bases: 6. Germline V CDR1 and CDR2: LNHDA, SQIVND (reference sequence). CDR3 DNA sequence: TGTGCCAGTAGTAGGGGGGGAGAGGGCAATGAGCAGTTCTTC. Its protein product is CASSRGGEGNEQFF.